The next 17 T cell receptor beta chains were all read from a single sample in a study of shared clonotypes between healthy human individuals. Clones were sequenced by immunoSEQ multiplex PCR, and TCRdb holds only the in-frame ones, with some missing. The sample has 300,000 to 400,000 clones, under 80% seen once. The specimen sequenced was memory CD4+ T cells sorted from blood. Subset specified: CD45RA-negative fraction. These receptors originate from a man between 25 and 39 years old in good health.

V gene TRBV19 combines with J gene TRBJ2-1; D not resolved. The CDR3 runs 15 residues. CDR1 and CDR2 from the germline V gene are LNHDA and SQIVND (reference sequence). V lost 7 bases to trimming and J lost 2 bases, with 15 bases between them. The CDR3 DNA sequence: TGTGCCAGTACCCGGCAGGCTAGAGCCTACAATGAGCAGTTCTTC. This encodes CASTRQARAYNEQFF.

The rearrangement links TRBV9 to TRBJ1-1, with 9 bases matching TRBD1. CDR1 and CDR2 (germline): SGDLS, YYNGEE. The V gene end was trimmed by 2 bases and the J gene end by 4 bases; junction bases not matched to a gene: 3. The CDR3 has 14 amino acids. As DNA, the CDR3 is TGTGCCAGCAGCGTCGGACAGGGGATCACTGAAGCTTTCTTT. Its translation: CASSVGQGITEAFF.

This rearrangement joins TRBV10-1 to TRBJ2-1; 7 nucleotides match TRBD2. J gave up 6 bases and V 5 bases, and 10 bases lay outside the gene matches. Germline assignment: CDR1 WNHNN and CDR2 SYGVQD (reference sequence). This CDR3 is 15 amino acids long. The CDR3 protein is CASSLPGAGSNEQFF. In DNA form, the CDR3 reads TGCGCCAGCAGTTTACCGGGAGCGGGAAGCAATGAGCAGTTCTTC.

This clone was seen once. This rearrangement joins TRBV5-1 to TRBJ2-3; D call uncertain. The CDR3 runs 15 residues. From germline, CDR1 is SGHRS and CDR2 YFSETQ. Trimming pared 1 base from V and 6 bases from J, leaving 15 bases between. The CDR3 loop reads CASSLRQAGPDTQYF. DNA of the CDR3: TGCGCCAGCAGCTTGAGGCAGGCCGGGCCGGATACGCAGTATTTT.

The genes are TRBV5-1 and TRBJ2-5, with D perhaps being TRBD1 or TRBD2 (5 bases each). Germline V gene lookup returns CDR1 SGHRS and CDR2 YFSETQ. The CDR3 sequence is 14 residues long. V lost 4 bases and J 7 bases, leaving 17 bases between the germline ends. In DNA, the CDR3 is TGCGCCAGCAGCGGCCGGGGCCGGACGGGGACCCAGTACTTC. It specifies CASSGRGRTGTQYF.

This clone was counted between two and nine times. The chain carries TRBV7-6 and TRBJ1-1; 7 nucleotides agree with TRBD1. Trimming cost V 1 base and J 2 bases; bases outside gene matches: 1. CDR3 length: 14 residues. Per the germline V gene, CDR1 is SGHVS and CDR2 is FNYEAQ. Written as DNA, the CDR3 is TGTGCCAGCAGCTTAGGGACAGGTAACACTGAAGCTTTCTTT. Translated, it gives CASSLGTGNTEAFF.

The V call is TRBV29-1, the J call TRBJ2-1; TRBD2 matches 9 bases. V shed 3 bases and J 5 bases; nucleotides not matched to a gene: 14. Germline V gene data show CDR1 as SQVTM and CDR2 as ANQGSEA. This CDR3 spans 17 amino acids. CDR3 coding DNA: TGCAGCGTTGATGGGGTTCGAGGGCTAGCGGGAAACAATGAGCAGTTCTTC. Translating it yields CSVDGVRGLAGNNEQFF.

The V and J genes are TRBV10-3 and TRBJ1-3; the D gene is possibly TRBD1 (5 bases). The ends were cut back, 10 bases at V and 0 bases at J, with 16 bases in the middle. CDR1 and CDR2 (germline): ENHRY, SYGVKD. CDR3 length: 15 residues. CDR3 nucleotide sequence: TGTGCCACCAACACAGGACCGCCCTCTGGAAACACCATATATTTT. Translating gives CATNTGPPSGNTIYF.

J is TRBJ2-1 and V is TRBV7-3; D possibly uses TRBD1 or TRBD2 (6 bases each). V lost 5 bases to trimming and J lost 8 bases, with 19 bases between them. The CDR3 has 15 residues. Germline V CDR1 and CDR2: SGHTA, FQGTGA. The CDR3 spells CASSQTGWGGDEQFF. The CDR3 DNA is TGTGCCAGCAGCCAGACAGGATGGGGAGGCGATGAGCAGTTCTTC.

This CDR3 is CASQDSDNQPQHF. DNA for the CDR3: TGTGCCAGCCAGGACAGCGACAATCAGCCCCAGCATTTT. This chain joins TRBV10-3 and TRBJ1-5; a possible D gene is TRBD1 (6 bases). The CDR3 covers 13 residues. Germline V gene sequence: CDR1 ENHRY, CDR2 SYGVKD. Trimming removed 10 bases at V and 3 bases at J, with 13 bases between.

This rearrangement joins TRBV19 to TRBJ2-1; D is possibly TRBD1 (5 bases). Trimming took off 5 bases at V and 4 bases at J, with 18 bases between the two ends. The CDR3 totals 16 residues. CDR1 LNHDA and CDR2 SQIVND come from the germline V gene (reference sequence). The CDR3 spells CASSSLDWTLYNEQFF. The CDR3 DNA sequence: TGTGCCAGTAGTTCCCTCGACTGGACACTATACAATGAGCAGTTCTTC.

This clone was seen a few times. The rearrangement links TRBV5-1 to TRBJ2-5; tentatively, D is TRBD2 (6 bases). Germline lookup yields CDR1 SGHRS and CDR2 YFSETQ. The V end lost 7 bases, the J end lost 1 base, and 17 bases lay between the germline ends. CDR3 length: 15 residues. In nucleotides, the CDR3 is TGCGCCAGCTCCCGGGGGACCGGTCCCCAAGAGACCCAGTACTTC. Encoded protein: CASSRGTGPQETQYF.

The chain joins TRBV6-1 to TRBJ2-5; TRBD2 is a possible D gene (7 bases). Germline V gene lookup returns CDR1 MNHNS and CDR2 SASEGT. Trimming shortened V by 4 bases and J by 5 bases, and 17 bases separated the two germline ends. The CDR3 extends over 15 amino acids. The CDR3: CASSGNPGEGETQYF. The CDR3 region has the DNA TGTGCCAGCAGTGGAAACCCAGGGGAGGGGGAGACCCAGTACTTC.

This chain links TRBV28 with TRBJ1-5; TRBD1 aligns across 11 bases. Germline lookup yields CDR1 MDHEN and CDR2 SYDVKM. The CDR3 consists of 16 residues. The V and J ends lost 2 bases and 5 bases, in that order; junction bases with no gene match: 5. The CDR3: CASSLHRTGGYQPQHF. In DNA form, the CDR3 reads TGTGCCAGCAGTTTACATAGGACAGGGGGCTATCAGCCCCAGCATTTT. Variable domain in full (rest from reference TRBV28 and TRBJ1-5): DVKVTQSSRYLVKRTGEKVFLECVQDMDHENMFWYRQDPGLGLRLIYFSYDVKMKEKGDIPEGYSVSREKKERFSLILESASTNQTSMYLCASSLHRTGGYQPQHFGDGTRLSIL.

This clone has at least ten counts. The chain couples TRBV2 to TRBJ1-1; D is unclear. V was cut by 8 bases and J by 0 bases, with 10 bases left in between. The CDR3 is 13 amino acids. Germline V gene sequence: CDR1 SNHLY, CDR2 FYNNEI. The CDR3 is CASGRTVNTEAFF. CDR3 sequence (DNA): TGTGCCAGCGGGCGGACGGTGAACACTGAAGCTTTCTTT. The full variable domain, completed using reference TRBV2 and TRBJ1-1, is EPEVTQTPSHQVTQMGQEVILRCVPISNHLYFYWYRQILGQKVEFLVSFYNNEISEKSEIFDDQFSVERPDGSNFTLKIRSTKLEDSAMYFCASGRTVNTEAFFGQGTRLTVV.

This clone has just a few counts. Other DNA sequences of this sample code for an identical CDR3. The chain combines TRBV6-6 with TRBJ1-2, with 7 bases lining up with TRBD1. V trimming: 4 bases; J trimming: 5 bases; junction bases outside the gene matches: 4. CDR3 size: 13 residues. The germline CDR1 and CDR2 sequences are MNHNY and SVGAGI (reference sequence). The DNA of the CDR3 is TGTGCCAGCAGTTTAGGGACAGCATATGGCTACACCTTC. This encodes CASSLGTAYGYTF.

This CDR3 reads CASSPKVYSHEQYF. The CDR3 DNA follows: TGTGCCAGCAGCCCCAAAGTGTACAGCCACGAGCAGTACTTC. The chain employs TRBV5-6 and TRBJ2-5; no reliable D call. TRBJ2-7 matches the DNA end more closely, so the J call is doubtful. CDR3 length: 14 residues. Germline CDR1 is SGHDT and CDR2 is YYEEEE.